A single sample is the source of the 9 T cell receptor beta chains below, sequenced in a study of cytomegalovirus exposure and HLA in healthy donors. Amplification used 60 Vbeta primers and 13 Jbeta primers. This table comes from immunoSEQ multiplex PCR, and its TCRdb copy is limited to in-frame clones, with some not included. The profile shows some 210,000 clones, 75% to 90% of them singletons. The specimen sequenced was PBMCs. Every receptor here comes from a man aged 30 to 39 in good health and CMV-seronegative.

V gene TRBV28 combines with J gene TRBJ2-6; 7 bases map to TRBD2. The CDR3 is 16 residues long. From germline, CDR1 is MDHEN and CDR2 SYDVKM. V shed 3 bases and J 0 bases; nucleotides not matched to a gene: 2. The CDR3 DNA reads TGTGCCAGCAGTTTGCGCGGGAGCTCTGGGGCCAACGTCCTGACTTTC. This codes for CASSLRGSSGANVLTF.

In this sample, this clone turned up a few times. The CDR3: CASSLDRGRQPQHF. CDR3 coding DNA: TGTGCCAGCAGTTTGGACAGGGGGAGACAGCCCCAGCATTTT. The V call is TRBV28, the J call TRBJ1-5; 10 bases are shared with TRBD1. V lost 3 bases, J lost 7 bases, and 3 bases stayed unmatched. The germline V gene encodes CDR1 MDHEN and CDR2 SYDVKM. The CDR3 contains 14 residues.

The rearrangement uses TRBV19 and TRBJ2-2, with a tentative D call TRBD1 (5 bases). Germline V gene data show CDR1 as LNHDA and CDR2 as SQIVND (reference sequence). This CDR3 spans 13 amino acids. Trimming stripped 8 bases from V and 0 bases from J, with 7 bases between. The CDR3 is CASDRANTGELFF. CDR3 sequence (DNA): TGTGCCAGTGACAGAGCGAACACCGGGGAGCTGTTTTTT.

The chain couples TRBV10-1 to TRBJ1-3; 9 bases are shared with TRBD1. This CDR3 region has 16 residues. Looked up from germline, CDR1 is WNHNN and CDR2 is SYGVQD (reference sequence). J gave up 3 bases and V 6 bases, and 9 bases lay outside the gene matches. The CDR3 DNA sequence: TGCGCCAGCAGAAACAGGGGGCACTATGGTGGAAACACCATATATTTT. It translates to CASRNRGHYGGNTIYF.

The chain links TRBV2 to TRBJ2-2; 10 bases agree with TRBD2. Trimming took 3 bases from V and 0 from J; bases not matched to a gene: 1. The germline V gene encodes CDR1 SNHLY and CDR2 FYNNEI. This CDR3 contains 16 residues. Here the CDR3 DNA reads TGTGCCAGCAGTGATAGCGGGGGGCCGAACACCGGGGAGCTGTTTTTT. This gives the protein CASSDSGGPNTGELFF.

This clone was found once. The chain carries TRBV7-6 and TRBJ1-1; no definite D call. This CDR3 region has 13 residues. Trimming cost V 3 bases and J 5 bases, with 10 bases left between them. CDR1 is SGHVS and CDR2 is FNYEAQ in the germline V gene. In nucleotides, the CDR3 is TGTGCCAGCAGCTTTGAGCCTAGGACTGAAGCTTTCTTT. Translating it yields CASSFEPRTEAFF.

The chain employs TRBV30 and TRBJ2-5; 12 nucleotides match TRBD2. Per the germline V gene, CDR1 is GTSNPN and CDR2 is SVGIG (reference sequence). V trimming: 1 base; J trimming: 2 bases; junction bases outside the gene matches: 2. The CDR3 covers 15 residues. CDR3 DNA: TGTGCCTGGAGTGGACTAGCGGGGGTTCAAGAGACCCAGTACTTC. This gives the protein CAWSGLAGVQETQYF. Complete variable domain (other parts from reference TRBV30 and TRBJ2-5): SQTIHQWPATLVQPVGSPLSLECTVEGTSNPNLYWYRQAAGRGLQLLFYSVGIGQISSEVPQNLSASRPQDRQFILSSKKLLLSDSGFYLCAWSGLAGVQETQYFGPGTRLLVL.

V is TRBV9 and J is TRBJ1-1, with unresolved D. V lost 2 bases and J lost 8, with 13 bases in between. Looked up from germline, CDR1 is SGDLS and CDR2 is YYNGEE. The CDR3 loop spans 13 amino acids. In DNA form, the CDR3 reads TGTGCCAGCAGCGTTCACAGAGTTGGGGAAGCTTTCTTT. This translates into CASSVHRVGEAFF.

Comments on this clone: Distinct nucleotide sequences in the sample also encode this CDR3. This chain links TRBV19 with TRBJ1-5; TRBD1 agrees at 7 bases. Germline CDR1 reads LNHDA; CDR2 reads SQIVND (reference sequence). The CDR3 consists of 15 residues. Trimming took 6 bases from V and 4 from J; bases not matched to a gene: 9. The CDR3 is CASSPDRASNQPQHF. The CDR3 region has the DNA TGTGCCAGTAGCCCCGACAGGGCATCTAATCAGCCCCAGCATTTT.